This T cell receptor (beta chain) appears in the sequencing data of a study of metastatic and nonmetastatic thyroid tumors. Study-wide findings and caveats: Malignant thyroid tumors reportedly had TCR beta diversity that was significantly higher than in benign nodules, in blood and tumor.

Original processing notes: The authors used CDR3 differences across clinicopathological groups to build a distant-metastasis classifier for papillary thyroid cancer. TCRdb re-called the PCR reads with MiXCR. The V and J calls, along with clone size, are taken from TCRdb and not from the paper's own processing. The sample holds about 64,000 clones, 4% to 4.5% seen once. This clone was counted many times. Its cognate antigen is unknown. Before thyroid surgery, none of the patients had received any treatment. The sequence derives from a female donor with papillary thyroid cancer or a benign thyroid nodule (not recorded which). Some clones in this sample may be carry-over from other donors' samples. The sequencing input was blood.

The CDR3 sequence: CSARRQGADTEAFF. The CDR3 DNA sequence: TGCAGTGCTAGACGACAGGGGGCCGACACTGAAGCTTTCTTT. This sequence joins TRBV20-1 and TRBJ1-1; 10 positions agree with TRBD1. Germline CDR1 DFQATT, CDR2 SNEGSKA (reference sequence). J gave up 3 bases and V 2 bases, and 3 bases lay outside the gene matches. The CDR3 runs to 14 residues.